Here is one T cell receptor beta chain with its context. Sequencing was performed with immunoSEQ multiplex PCR; in TCRdb, only in-frame clones are kept and a portion is missing. This table holds about 100,000 clones, roughly 95% found once. The data are from a study of technical replicates of blood from several donors. Trimming took 2 bases from V and 7 from J; bases not matched to a gene: 8. This CDR3 is 14 amino acids long. The germline gives CDR1 GTSNPN, CDR2 SVGIG (reference sequence). The material sequenced was T cells isolated from PBMCs. The chain links TRBV30 to TRBJ1-2; the match to TRBD1 covers 9 bases. This TCR derives from a human donor in good health. DNA for the CDR3: TGTGCCTGGAGTCGCCAAGGGGACAGGGCTGGCTACACCTTC. Its protein is CAWSRQGDRAGYTF. Drawing the rest from reference TRBV30 and TRBJ1-2, the complete variable domain is SQTIHQWPATLVQPVGSPLSLECTVEGTSNPNLYWYRQAAGRGLQLLFYSVGIGQISSEVPQNLSASRPQDRQFILSSKKLLLSDSGFYLCAWSRQGDRAGYTFGSGTRLTVV.